This is a list of T cell receptor beta chains from one sample in a study of radiotherapy plus CTLA-4 blockade in lung cancer. Produced via immunoSEQ multiplex PCR; TCRdb's table is partial and in-frame only. The profile shows roughly 78,000 clones, around 82% of them singletons. The material was peripheral blood, obtained from a patient treated with radiotherapy plus ipilimumab. The origin of the receptors is a human donor with non-small cell lung cancer who had a complete response to radiotherapy plus ipilimumab. The CDR3 runs from the conserved cysteine through the conserved F or W. D genes are given only for firm matches. A clone size is listed for some rows: how often the clone was seen (once, few, many), or a class if it is expanded.

>few|.|TRBV7-9|TRBJ1-4
TGTGCCAGCAGCCCTACCGGGACACACCCTAATGAAAAACTGTTTTTT
CASSPTGTHPNEKLFF
>.|.|TRBV6-5|TRBJ2-1
TGTGCCAGCACAGGGACCCACGTTCCAAATGAGCAGTTCTTC
CASTGTHVPNEQFF
>once|TRBD2|TRBV6-6|TRBJ2-7
TGTGCCAGCAGGTCACAATCTAGCGGGGGCACCTACGAGCAGTACTTC
CASRSQSSGGTYEQYF
>once|.|TRBV7-9|TRBJ2-5
TGTGCCAGCAGCTCCCGCCCCAGGCTACAGGATGGGGAGACCCAGTACTTC
CASSSRPRLQDGETQYF
>.|.|TRBV20-1|TRBJ1-2
TGCAGTGCTAGAGGGGGGGAAGGCTACACCTTC
CSARGGEGYTF
>.|.|TRBV7-9|TRBJ1-2
TGTGCCAGCAGCTCAACGTCAAGGTCTTATGGCTACACCTTC
CASSSTSRSYGYTF
>few|.|TRBV7-2|TRBJ2-7
TGTGCCAGCAGCTTAGCGCGTGGGGGCTTCCGTGGGGAGCAGTACTTC
CASSLARGGFRGEQYF
>.|.|TRBV10-3|TRBJ1-1
TGTGCCATCAGTGAGTATGTGGCCGCGGGTGAAGCTTTCTTT
CAISEYVAAGEAFF
>.|TRBD2|TRBV7-2|TRBJ2-3
TGTGCCAGCAGCTGGGGGGGGACTAGGGCCCCAGATACGCAGTATTTT
CASSWGGTRAPDTQYF
>.|TRBD1|TRBV6-1|TRBJ1-2
TGTGCCAGCAGTGAAGCCTGGGACAGGGGGAGGGACTCCTATGGCTACACCTTC
CASSEAWDRGRDSYGYTF